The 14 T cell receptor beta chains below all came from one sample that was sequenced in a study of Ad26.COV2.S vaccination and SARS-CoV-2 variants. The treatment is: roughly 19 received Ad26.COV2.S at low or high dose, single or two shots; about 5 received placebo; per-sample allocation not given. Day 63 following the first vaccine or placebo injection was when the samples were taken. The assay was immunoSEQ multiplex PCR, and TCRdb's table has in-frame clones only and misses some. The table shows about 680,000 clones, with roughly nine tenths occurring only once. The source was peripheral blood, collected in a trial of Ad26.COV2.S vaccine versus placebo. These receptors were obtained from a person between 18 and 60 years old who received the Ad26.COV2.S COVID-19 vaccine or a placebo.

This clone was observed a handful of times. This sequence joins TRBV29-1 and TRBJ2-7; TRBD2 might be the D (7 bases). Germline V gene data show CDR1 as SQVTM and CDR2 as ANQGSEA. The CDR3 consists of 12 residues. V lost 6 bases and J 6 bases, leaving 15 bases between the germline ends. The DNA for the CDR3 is TGCAGCGTGGCAGGGGTAGCGGGCGAGCAGTACTTC. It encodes CSVAGVAGEQYF.

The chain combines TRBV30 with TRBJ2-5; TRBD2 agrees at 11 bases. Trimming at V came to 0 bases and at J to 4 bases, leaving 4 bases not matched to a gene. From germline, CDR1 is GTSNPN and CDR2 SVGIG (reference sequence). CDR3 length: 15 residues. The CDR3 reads CAWSVLAGAGETQYF. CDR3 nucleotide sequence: TGTGCCTGGAGTGTACTAGCGGGAGCGGGAGAGACCCAGTACTTC.

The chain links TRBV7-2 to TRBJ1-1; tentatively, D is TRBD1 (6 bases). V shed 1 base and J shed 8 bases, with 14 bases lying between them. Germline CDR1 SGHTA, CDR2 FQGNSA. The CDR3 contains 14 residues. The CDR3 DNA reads TGTGCCAGCAGCTTAGTCCCGGGGGCAACAGAAGCTTTCTTT. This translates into CASSLVPGATEAFF.

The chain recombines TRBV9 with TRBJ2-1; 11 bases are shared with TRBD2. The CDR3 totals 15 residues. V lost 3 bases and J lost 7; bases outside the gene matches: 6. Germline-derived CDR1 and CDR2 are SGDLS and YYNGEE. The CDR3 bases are TGTGCCAGCAGCGGAACTAGCGGGAGTTGGAATGAGCAGTTCTTC. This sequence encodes CASSGTSGSWNEQFF.

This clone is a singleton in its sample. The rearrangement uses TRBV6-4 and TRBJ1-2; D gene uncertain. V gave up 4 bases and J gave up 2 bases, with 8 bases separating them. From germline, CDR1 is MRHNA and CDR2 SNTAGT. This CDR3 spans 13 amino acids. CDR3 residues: CASSVDGNYGYTF. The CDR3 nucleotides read TGTGCCAGCAGTGTGGACGGGAACTATGGCTACACCTTC.

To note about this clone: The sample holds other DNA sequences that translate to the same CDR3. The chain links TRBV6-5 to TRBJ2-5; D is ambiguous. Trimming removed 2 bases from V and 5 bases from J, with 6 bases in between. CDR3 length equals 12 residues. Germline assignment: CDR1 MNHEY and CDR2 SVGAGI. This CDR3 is CASSYPGETQYF. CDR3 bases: TGTGCCAGCAGTTACCCTGGGGAGACCCAGTACTTC.

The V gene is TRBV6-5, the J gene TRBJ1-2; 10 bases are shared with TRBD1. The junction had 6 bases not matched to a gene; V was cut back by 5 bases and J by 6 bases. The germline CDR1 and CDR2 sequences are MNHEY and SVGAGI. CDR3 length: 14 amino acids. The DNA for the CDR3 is TGTGCCAGCAGTAGGGACAGGGGTCGGGATGGCTACACCTTC. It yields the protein CASSRDRGRDGYTF.

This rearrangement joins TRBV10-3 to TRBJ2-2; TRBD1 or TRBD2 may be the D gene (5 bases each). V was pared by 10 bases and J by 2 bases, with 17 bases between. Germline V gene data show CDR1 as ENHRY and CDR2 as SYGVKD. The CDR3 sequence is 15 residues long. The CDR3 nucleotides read TGTGCCACACACACCGGGACGGTTAACACCGGGGAGCTGTTTTTT. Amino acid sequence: CATHTGTVNTGELFF.

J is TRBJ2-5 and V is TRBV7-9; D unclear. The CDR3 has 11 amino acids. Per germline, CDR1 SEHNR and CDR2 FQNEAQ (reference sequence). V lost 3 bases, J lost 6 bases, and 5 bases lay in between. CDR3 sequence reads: CASSLGQTQYF. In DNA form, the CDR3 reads TGTGCCAGCAGCTTGGGCCAGACCCAGTACTTC.

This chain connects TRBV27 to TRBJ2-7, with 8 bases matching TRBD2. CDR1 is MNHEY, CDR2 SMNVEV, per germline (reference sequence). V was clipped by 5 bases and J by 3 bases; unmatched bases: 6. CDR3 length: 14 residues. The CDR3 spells CASSTGTRFYEQYF. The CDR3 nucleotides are TGTGCCAGCAGTACCGGGACTAGATTCTACGAGCAGTACTTC.

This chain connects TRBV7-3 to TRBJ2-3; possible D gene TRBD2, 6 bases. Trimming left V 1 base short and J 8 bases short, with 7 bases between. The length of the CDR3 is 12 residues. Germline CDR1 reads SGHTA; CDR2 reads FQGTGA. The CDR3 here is CASSLKAGTQYF. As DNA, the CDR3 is TGTGCCAGCAGCTTAAAAGCGGGTACGCAGTATTTT.

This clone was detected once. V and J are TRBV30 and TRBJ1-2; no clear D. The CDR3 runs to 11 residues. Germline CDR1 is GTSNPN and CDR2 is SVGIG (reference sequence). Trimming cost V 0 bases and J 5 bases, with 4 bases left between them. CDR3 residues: CAWSVTYGYTF. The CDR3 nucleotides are TGTGCCTGGAGTGTAACTTATGGCTACACCTTC.

The CDR3: CASSSTGNEQYF. DNA for the CDR3: TGTGCCAGCAGCTCTACAGGGAACGAGCAGTACTTC. The chain couples TRBV7-2 to TRBJ2-7; possible D gene TRBD1, 6 bases. Germline V gene lookup returns CDR1 SGHTA and CDR2 FQGNSA. Trimming pared 4 bases from V and 5 bases from J, leaving 9 bases between. The CDR3 loop spans 12 amino acids.

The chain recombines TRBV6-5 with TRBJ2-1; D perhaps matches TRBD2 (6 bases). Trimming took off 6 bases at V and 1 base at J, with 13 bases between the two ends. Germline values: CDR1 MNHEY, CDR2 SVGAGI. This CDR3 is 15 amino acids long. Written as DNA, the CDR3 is TGTGCCAGCAGCTCTCTAGCGAGATCCTACAATGAGCAGTTCTTC. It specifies CASSSLARSYNEQFF.